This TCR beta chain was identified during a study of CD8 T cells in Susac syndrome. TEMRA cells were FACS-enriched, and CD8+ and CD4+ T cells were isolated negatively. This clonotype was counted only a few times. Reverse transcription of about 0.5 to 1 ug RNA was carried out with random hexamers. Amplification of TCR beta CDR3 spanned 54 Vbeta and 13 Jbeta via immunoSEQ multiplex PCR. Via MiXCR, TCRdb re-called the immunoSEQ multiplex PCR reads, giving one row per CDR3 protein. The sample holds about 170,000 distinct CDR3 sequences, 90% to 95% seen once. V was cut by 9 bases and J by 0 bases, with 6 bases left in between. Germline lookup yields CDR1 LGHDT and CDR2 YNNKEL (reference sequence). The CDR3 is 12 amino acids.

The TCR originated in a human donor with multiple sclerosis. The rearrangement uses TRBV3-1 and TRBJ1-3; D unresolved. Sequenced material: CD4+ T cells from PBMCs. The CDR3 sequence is CASGSSGNTIYF. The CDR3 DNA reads TGTGCCAGTGGTAGCTCTGGAAACACCATATATTTT.